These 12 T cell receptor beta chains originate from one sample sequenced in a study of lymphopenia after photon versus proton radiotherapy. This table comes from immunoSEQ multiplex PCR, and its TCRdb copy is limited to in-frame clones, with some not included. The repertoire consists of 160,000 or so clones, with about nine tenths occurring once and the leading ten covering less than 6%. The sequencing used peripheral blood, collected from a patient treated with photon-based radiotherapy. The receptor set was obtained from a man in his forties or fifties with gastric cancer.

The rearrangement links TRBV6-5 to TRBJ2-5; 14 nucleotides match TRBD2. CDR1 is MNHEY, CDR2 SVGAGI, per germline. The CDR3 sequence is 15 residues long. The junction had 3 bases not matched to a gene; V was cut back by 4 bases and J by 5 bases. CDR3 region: CASSSTSGRVETQYF. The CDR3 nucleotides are TGTGCCAGCAGTTCGACTAGCGGGAGGGTTGAGACCCAGTACTTC.

CDR3 region: CASSLGGSLNTEAFF. In nucleotides, the CDR3 is TGTGCCAGCAGCTTAGGAGGCAGTCTGAACACTGAAGCTTTCTTT. The gene calls are TRBV7-3 and TRBJ1-1; D gene uncertain. The CDR3 extends over 15 amino acids. The germline V gene has CDR1 SGHTA and CDR2 FQGTGA. Between the trimmed V and J ends, which lost 2 bases and 0 bases, there was a span of 10 bases.

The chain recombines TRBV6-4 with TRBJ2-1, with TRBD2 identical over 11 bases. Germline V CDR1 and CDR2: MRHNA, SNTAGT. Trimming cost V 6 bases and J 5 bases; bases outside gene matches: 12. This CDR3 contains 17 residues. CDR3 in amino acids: CASRWERLAGGDNEQFF. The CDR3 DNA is TGTGCCAGCAGGTGGGAGAGGTTAGCGGGAGGGGACAATGAGCAGTTCTTC.

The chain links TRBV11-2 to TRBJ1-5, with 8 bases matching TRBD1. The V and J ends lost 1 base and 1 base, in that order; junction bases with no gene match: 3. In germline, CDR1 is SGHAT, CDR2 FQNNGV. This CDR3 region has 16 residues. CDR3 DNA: TGTGCCAGCAGCTTAGGCGGACAGGGCAGCAATCAGCCCCAGCATTTT. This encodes CASSLGGQGSNQPQHF.

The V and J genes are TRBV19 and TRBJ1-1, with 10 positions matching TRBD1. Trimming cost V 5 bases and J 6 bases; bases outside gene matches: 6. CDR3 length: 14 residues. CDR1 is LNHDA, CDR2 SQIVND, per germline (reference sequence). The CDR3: CASSPDRGSPEAFF. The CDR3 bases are TGTGCCAGTAGTCCGGACAGGGGGTCACCTGAAGCTTTCTTT. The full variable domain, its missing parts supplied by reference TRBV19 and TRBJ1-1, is DGGITQSPKYLFRKEGQNVTLSCEQNLNHDAMYWYRQDPGQGLRLIYYSQIVNDFQKGDIAEGYSVSREKKESFPLTVTSAQKNPTAFYLCASSPDRGSPEAFFGQGTRLTVV.

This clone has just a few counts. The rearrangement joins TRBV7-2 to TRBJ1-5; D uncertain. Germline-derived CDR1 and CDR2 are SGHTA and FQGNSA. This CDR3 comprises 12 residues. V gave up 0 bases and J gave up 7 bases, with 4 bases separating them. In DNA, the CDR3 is TGTGCCAGCAGCTTAGCGGGGCAGCCCCAGCATTTT. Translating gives CASSLAGQPQHF. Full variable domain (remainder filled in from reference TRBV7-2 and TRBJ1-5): GAGVSQSPSNKVTEKGKDVELRCDPISGHTALYWYRQSLGQGLEFLIYFQGNSAPDKSGLPSDRFSAERTGGSVSTLTIQRTQQEDSAVYLCASSLAGQPQHFGDGTRLSIL.

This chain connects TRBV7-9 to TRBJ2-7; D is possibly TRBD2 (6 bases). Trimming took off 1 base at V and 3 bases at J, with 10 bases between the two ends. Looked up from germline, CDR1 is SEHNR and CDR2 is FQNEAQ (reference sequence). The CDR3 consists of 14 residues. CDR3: CASSLVGAGYEQYF. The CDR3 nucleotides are TGTGCCAGCAGCTTAGTGGGAGCGGGCTACGAGCAGTACTTC.

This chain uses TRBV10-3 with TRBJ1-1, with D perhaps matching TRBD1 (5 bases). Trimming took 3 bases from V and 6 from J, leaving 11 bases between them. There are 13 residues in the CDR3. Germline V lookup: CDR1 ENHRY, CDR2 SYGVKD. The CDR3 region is CAISERGEAEAFF. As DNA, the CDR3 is TGTGCCATCAGTGAAAGGGGTGAGGCTGAAGCTTTCTTT.

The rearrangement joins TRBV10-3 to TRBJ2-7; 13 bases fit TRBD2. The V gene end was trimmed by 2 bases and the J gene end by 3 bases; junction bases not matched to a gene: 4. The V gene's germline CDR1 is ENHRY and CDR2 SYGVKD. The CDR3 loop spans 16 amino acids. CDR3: CAISEPGLAGFYEQYF. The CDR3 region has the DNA TGTGCCATCAGTGAGCCGGGACTAGCGGGGTTCTACGAGCAGTACTTC.

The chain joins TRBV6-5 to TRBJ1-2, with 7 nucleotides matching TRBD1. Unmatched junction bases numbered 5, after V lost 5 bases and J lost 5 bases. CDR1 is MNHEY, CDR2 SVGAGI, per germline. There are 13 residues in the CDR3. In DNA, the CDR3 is TGTGCCAGCAGTCTAAACAGGGGATATGGCTACACCTTC. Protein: CASSLNRGYGYTF.

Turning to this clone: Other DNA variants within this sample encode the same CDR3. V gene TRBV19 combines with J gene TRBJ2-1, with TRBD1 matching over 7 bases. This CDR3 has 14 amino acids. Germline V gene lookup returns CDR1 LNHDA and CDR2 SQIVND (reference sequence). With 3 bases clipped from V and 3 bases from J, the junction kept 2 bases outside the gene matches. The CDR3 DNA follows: TGTGCCAGTAGTATTAGACAGGGCTACAATGAGCAGTTCTTC. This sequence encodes CASSIRQGYNEQFF.

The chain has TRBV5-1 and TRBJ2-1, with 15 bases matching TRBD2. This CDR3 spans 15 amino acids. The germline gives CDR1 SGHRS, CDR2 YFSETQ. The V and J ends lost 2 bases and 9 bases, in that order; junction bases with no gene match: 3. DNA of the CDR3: TGCGCCAGCAGCTTAGGACTAGCGGGAGGGGTTGAGCAGTTCTTC. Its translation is CASSLGLAGGVEQFF. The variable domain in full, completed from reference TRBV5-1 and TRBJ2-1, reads KAGVTQTPRYLIKTRGQQVTLSCSPISGHRSVSWYQQTPGQGLQFLFEYFSETQRNKGNFPGRFSGRQFSNSRSEMNVSTLELGDSALYLCASSLGLAGGVEQFFGPGTRLTVL.